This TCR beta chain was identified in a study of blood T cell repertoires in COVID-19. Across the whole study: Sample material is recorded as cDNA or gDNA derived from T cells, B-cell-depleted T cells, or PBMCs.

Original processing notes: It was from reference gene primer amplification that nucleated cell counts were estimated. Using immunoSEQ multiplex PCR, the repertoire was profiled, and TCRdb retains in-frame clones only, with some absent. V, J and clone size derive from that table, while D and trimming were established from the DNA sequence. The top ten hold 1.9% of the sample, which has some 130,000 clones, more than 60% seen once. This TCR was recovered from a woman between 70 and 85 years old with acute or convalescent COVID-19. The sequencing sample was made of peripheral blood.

The CDR3 DNA follows: TGTGCCAGCAGCCCGGGAGTTCAGCTGAATCAGCCCCAGCATTTT. This codes for CASSPGVQLNQPQHF. The chain has TRBV3-1 (or the pseudogene TRBV3-2) and TRBJ1-5; D gene uncertain. Germline CDR1 and CDR2: LGHDT and YNNKEL (reference sequence). The CDR3 runs 15 residues. V was pared by 4 bases and J by 4 bases, with 14 bases between.